The T cell receptor beta chain under discussion was sequenced for a study of cytomegalovirus exposure and HLA in healthy donors. Study observations and caveats: Sequencing had likely introduced a cluster of highly shared sequence variants as an artifact. A link between a missense DCLRE1C variant and TCR beta V- and J-gene trimming emerged from a later analysis.

For this clone: Its antigen is unknown. One end of the junction is discordant with germline, which a read error may explain.

CDR1 is LGHNA and CDR2 is YNFKEQ in the germline V gene. The CDR3 consists of 15 residues. A multiplex PCR was run with 60 Vbeta primers and 13 Jbeta primers. Original methodology: Among the unique TCR beta chains that a later analysis counted, about 86 million in all, 9.5 million to 12 million were shared. Profiling relied on immunoSEQ multiplex PCR, and the TCRdb table lists in-frame clones only, not all of them. V, J and clone size reflect that table, while D and trimming were determined from the DNA. The sample has about 94,000 clones; about four fifths are singletons. The sample taken for sequencing was PBMCs. The clonotype was recovered from a woman aged 35 to 49 in good health and CMV-seronegative. The chain is built from TRBV4-2 and TRBJ2-3; either TRBD1 or TRBD2 may fit D (7 bases each). CDR3 region: CANSQGGDRGDTQYF. As DNA, the CDR3 is TGTGCCAACAGCCAAGGGGGGGACAGAGGAGATACGCAGTATTTT.